This entry is about one TCR beta chain. Extracted RNA was reverse transcribed into cDNA, the sequencing template. The method was immunoSEQ multiplex PCR; TCRdb's version includes in-frame clones alone and lacks a portion of them. The table has 150,000 to 200,000 clones, over 50% seen once; the top ten hold roughly 15%. This sample was included in a study of CD8+ T cells in alopecia areata. The CDR3 is 15 residues long. Germline assignment: CDR1 SEHNR and CDR2 FQNEAQ (reference sequence). Germline trimming cut 1 base from V and 4 bases from J; bases unmatched to any gene: 4. Source: CD4+ T cells sorted from blood, taken at week 0. The TCR sequence derives from a human donor with alopecia areata. The chain links TRBV7-9 to TRBJ1-2, with 9 nucleotides matching TRBD1. The CDR3 is CASSLGWDRVYGYTF. The DNA of the CDR3 is TGTGCCAGCAGCTTAGGCTGGGACAGGGTCTATGGCTACACCTTC. Together with reference TRBV7-9 and TRBJ1-2, the CDR3 gives the full variable domain: DTGVSQNPRHKITKRGQNVTFRCDPISEHNRLYWYRQTLGQGPEFLTYFQNEAQLEKSRLLSDRFSAERPKGSFSTLEIQRTEQGDSAMYLCASSLGWDRVYGYTFGSGTRLTVV.